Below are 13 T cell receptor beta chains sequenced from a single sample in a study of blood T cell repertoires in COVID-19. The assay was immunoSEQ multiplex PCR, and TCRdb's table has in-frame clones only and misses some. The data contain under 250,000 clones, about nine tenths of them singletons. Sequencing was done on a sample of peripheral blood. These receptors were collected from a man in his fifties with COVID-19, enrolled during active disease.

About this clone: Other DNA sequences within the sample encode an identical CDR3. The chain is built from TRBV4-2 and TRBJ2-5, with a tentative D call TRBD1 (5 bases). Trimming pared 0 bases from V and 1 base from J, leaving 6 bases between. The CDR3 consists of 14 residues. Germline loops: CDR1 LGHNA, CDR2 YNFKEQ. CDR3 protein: CASSQEDTQETQYF. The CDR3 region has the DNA TGTGCCAGCAGCCAAGAGGACACCCAAGAGACCCAGTACTTC.

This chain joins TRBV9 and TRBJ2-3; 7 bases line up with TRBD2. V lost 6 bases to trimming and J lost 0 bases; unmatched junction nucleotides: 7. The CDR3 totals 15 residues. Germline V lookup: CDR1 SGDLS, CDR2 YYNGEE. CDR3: CASTSGLPSTDTQYF. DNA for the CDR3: TGTGCCAGCACCTCGGGACTACCAAGCACAGATACGCAGTATTTT.

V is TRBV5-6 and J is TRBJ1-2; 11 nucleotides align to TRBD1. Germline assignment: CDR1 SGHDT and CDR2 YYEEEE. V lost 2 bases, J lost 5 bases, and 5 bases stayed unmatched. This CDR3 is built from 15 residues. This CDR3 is CASSFGQGARYGYTF. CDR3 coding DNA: TGTGCCAGCAGCTTTGGACAGGGGGCCCGGTATGGCTACACCTTC.

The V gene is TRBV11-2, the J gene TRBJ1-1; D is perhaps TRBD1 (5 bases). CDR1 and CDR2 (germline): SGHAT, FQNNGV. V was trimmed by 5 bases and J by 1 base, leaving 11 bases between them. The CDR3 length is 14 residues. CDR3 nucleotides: TGTGCCAGCAGCCCCTCTAGGGGGAACACTGAAGCTTTCTTT. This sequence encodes CASSPSRGNTEAFF.

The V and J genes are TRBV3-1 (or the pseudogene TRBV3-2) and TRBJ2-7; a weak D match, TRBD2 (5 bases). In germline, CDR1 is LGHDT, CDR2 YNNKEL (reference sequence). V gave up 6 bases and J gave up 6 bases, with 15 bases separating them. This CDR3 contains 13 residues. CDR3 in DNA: TGTGCCAGCAGTCCTTATGAGGGAGCCGAGCAGTACTTC. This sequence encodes CASSPYEGAEQYF.

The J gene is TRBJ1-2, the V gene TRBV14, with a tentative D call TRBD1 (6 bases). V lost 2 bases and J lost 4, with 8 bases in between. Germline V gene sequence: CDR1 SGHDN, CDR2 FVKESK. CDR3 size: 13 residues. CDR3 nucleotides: TGTGCCAGCAGCCAAATCAGGGGCTATGGCTACACCTTC. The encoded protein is CASSQIRGYGYTF.

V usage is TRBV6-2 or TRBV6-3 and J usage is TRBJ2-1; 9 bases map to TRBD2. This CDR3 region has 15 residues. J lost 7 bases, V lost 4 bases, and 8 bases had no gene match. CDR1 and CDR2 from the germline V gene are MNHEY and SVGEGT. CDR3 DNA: TGTGCCAGCAGTTTTGTTAGCGGGGGTCGTAATGAGCAGTTCTTC. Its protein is CASSFVSGGRNEQFF.

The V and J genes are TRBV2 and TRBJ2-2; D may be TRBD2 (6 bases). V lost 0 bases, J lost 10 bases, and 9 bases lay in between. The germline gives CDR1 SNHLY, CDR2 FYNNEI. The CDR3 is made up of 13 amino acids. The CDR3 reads CASSEAEGTELFF. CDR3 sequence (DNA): TGTGCCAGCAGTGAAGCGGAGGGGACGGAGCTGTTTTTT.

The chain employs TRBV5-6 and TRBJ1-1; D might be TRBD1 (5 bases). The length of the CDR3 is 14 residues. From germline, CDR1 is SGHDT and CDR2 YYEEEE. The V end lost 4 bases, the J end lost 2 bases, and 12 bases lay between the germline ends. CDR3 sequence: CASSPFGGNTEAFF. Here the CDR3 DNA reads TGTGCCAGCAGCCCATTCGGGGGAAACACTGAAGCTTTCTTT.

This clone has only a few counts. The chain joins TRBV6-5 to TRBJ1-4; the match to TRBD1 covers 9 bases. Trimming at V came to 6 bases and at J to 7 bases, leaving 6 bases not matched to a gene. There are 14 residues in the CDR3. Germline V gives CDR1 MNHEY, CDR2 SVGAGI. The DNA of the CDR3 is TGTGCCAGCAGGCAGACAGGGGGAGTTGAAAAACTGTTTTTT. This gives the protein CASRQTGGVEKLFF.

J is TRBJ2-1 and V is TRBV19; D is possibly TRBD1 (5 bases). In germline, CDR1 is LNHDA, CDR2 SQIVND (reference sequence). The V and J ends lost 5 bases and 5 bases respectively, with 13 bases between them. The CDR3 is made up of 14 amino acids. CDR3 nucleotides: TGTGCCAGTAGTTTAAAGGACATTAACAATGAGCAGTTCTTC. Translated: CASSLKDINNEQFF.

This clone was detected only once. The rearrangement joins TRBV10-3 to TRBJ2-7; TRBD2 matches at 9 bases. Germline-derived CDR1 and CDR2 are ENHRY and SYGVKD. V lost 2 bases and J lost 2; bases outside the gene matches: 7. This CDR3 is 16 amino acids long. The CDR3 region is CAISEGERGATYEQYF. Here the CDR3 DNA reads TGTGCCATCAGTGAGGGCGAGCGGGGGGCCACCTACGAGCAGTACTTC.

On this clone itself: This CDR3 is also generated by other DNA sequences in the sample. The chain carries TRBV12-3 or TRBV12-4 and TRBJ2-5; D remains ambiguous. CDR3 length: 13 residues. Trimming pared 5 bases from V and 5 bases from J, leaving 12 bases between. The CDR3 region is CASSPLGGETQYF. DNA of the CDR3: TGTGCCAGCAGTCCTCTCGGCGGCGAGACCCAGTACTTC.